The 10 T cell receptor beta chains reported below all come from one sample, sequenced in a study of blood T cell repertoires in COVID-19. The data were produced by immunoSEQ multiplex PCR, yet TCRdb's version contains in-frame clones alone and is incomplete. In the table there are hundreds of thousands of clones, roughly 90% of which are singletons. Sequencing was carried out using peripheral blood. The receptors were sampled from a man between 18 and 35 years old with active or convalescent COVID-19.

The chain couples TRBV7-9 to TRBJ1-3, with 10 bases matching TRBD1. V lost 5 bases, J lost 0 bases, and 4 bases stayed unmatched. Per the germline V gene, CDR1 is SEHNR and CDR2 is FQNEAQ (reference sequence). The CDR3 consists of 16 residues. Here the CDR3 reads CASSQRDRGSGNTIYF. As DNA, the CDR3 is TGTGCCAGCAGCCAAAGGGACAGGGGCTCTGGAAACACCATATATTTT.

The chain links TRBV7-8 to TRBJ1-5; D ambiguous. The germline V gene has CDR1 SGHVS and CDR2 FQNEAQ. Trimming left V 0 bases short and J 6 bases short, with 6 bases between. CDR3 length: 13 residues. The CDR3: CASSLATSQPQHF. The DNA for the CDR3 is TGTGCCAGCAGCTTAGCCACAAGTCAGCCCCAGCATTTT.

CDR3 region: CASSLGQGAGNYGYTF. The CDR3 nucleotides are TGCGCCAGCAGCTTGGGACAGGGGGCGGGAAACTATGGCTACACCTTC. The V gene is TRBV5-1, the J gene TRBJ1-2; 10 bases align to TRBD1. Trimming cost V 0 bases and J 2 bases; bases outside gene matches: 4. Per the germline V gene, CDR1 is SGHRS and CDR2 is YFSETQ. CDR3 length equals 16 residues.

This chain links TRBV19 with TRBJ1-1; possible D gene TRBD1, 5 bases. The V and J ends lost 4 bases and 3 bases respectively, with 15 bases between them. Germline lookup yields CDR1 LNHDA and CDR2 SQIVND (reference sequence). This CDR3 is 15 amino acids long. The CDR3 is CASSTSGLSDTEAFF. In DNA, the CDR3 is TGTGCCAGTAGTACCTCAGGGCTATCGGACACTGAAGCTTTCTTT. Together with reference TRBV19 and TRBJ1-1, the CDR3 gives the full variable domain: DGGITQSPKYLFRKEGQNVTLSCEQNLNHDAMYWYRQDPGQGLRLIYYSQIVNDFQKGDIAEGYSVSREKKESFPLTVTSAQKNPTAFYLCASSTSGLSDTEAFFGQGTRLTVV.

This clone was recorded once. DNA of the CDR3: TGCAGCGCTTCGGAGTATAGCACAGATACGCAGTATTTT. Translation gives CSASEYSTDTQYF. This chain uses TRBV29-1 with TRBJ2-3; D remains unclear. Germline CDR1 is SQVTM and CDR2 is ANQGSEA. There are 13 residues in the CDR3. Between the trimmed V and J ends, which lost 7 bases and 0 bases, there was a span of 11 bases.

The J gene is TRBJ1-4, the V gene TRBV7-9, with D hard to call. This CDR3 contains 17 residues. Germline CDR1 is SEHNR and CDR2 is FQNEAQ (reference sequence). V was trimmed by 4 bases and J by 6 bases, leaving 21 bases between them. The CDR3 sequence: CASSSTNPFPPHEKLFF. Here the CDR3 DNA reads TGTGCCAGCAGCTCAACAAATCCATTTCCCCCCCATGAAAAACTGTTTTTT.

This clone was detected a few times. V and J are TRBV5-6 and TRBJ2-2; D not resolved. V was pared by 2 bases and J by 2 bases, with 4 bases between. Germline CDR1 reads SGHDT; CDR2 reads YYEEEE. This CDR3 is built from 13 residues. The CDR3 coding sequence is TGTGCCAGCAGCTTACACAACACCGGGGAGCTGTTTTTT. It is translated as CASSLHNTGELFF.

V gene TRBV5-1 combines with J gene TRBJ1-2, with D tentatively TRBD1 (6 bases). Germline V gives CDR1 SGHRS, CDR2 YFSETQ. CDR3 length: 12 residues. The V gene lost 5 bases and the J gene lost 4 bases, with 9 bases spanning the gap. The CDR3 bases are TGCGCCAGCAGGGGGGCAGGCTATGGCTACACCTTC. It encodes CASRGAGYGYTF.

J is TRBJ1-2 and V is TRBV9; the match to TRBD1 covers 11 bases. Germline V gene lookup returns CDR1 SGDLS and CDR2 YYNGEE. The CDR3 consists of 14 residues. V was pared by 4 bases and J by 8 bases, with 7 bases of the junction left unmatched. The CDR3 DNA reads TGTGCCAGCAGCACAGAGGACAGGGGGCTAGGCTACACCTTC. Translation: CASSTEDRGLGYTF.

The rearrangement links TRBV14 to TRBJ2-7; 7 bases are a match to TRBD1. The CDR3 totals 14 residues. V lost 4 bases and J lost 7; bases outside the gene matches: 10. From germline, CDR1 is SGHDN and CDR2 FVKESK. DNA for the CDR3: TGTGCCAGCAGCCCCTACAGGGGACCGGGGGAGCAGTACTTC. It yields the protein CASSPYRGPGEQYF.